The 2 T cell receptor beta chains below all came from one sample that was sequenced in a study of CD8 T cells in Susac syndrome. cDNA came from roughly 0.5 to 1 ug RNA primed by random hexamers. TCRdb re-derived calls from the immunoSEQ multiplex PCR reads in MiXCR, one entry per CDR3 protein. In the table there are about 180,000 distinct CDR3 sequences, roughly 94% of which are singletons. Sequenced sample: CD4+ T cells from PBMCs. The receptor source for this set is a human donor with Susac syndrome.

The V call is TRBV4-1, the J call TRBJ1-1; tentatively, D is TRBD1 (5 bases). Between the trimmed V and J ends, which lost 0 bases and 5 bases, there was a span of 16 bases. The germline gives CDR1 MGHRA, CDR2 YSYEKL. This CDR3 spans 16 amino acids. The CDR3 loop is CASSQERRGARTEAFF. The CDR3 nucleotides read TGCGCCAGCAGCCAAGAACGGCGAGGGGCGAGGACTGAAGCTTTCTTT.

This clonotype appeared a single time. The chain combines TRBV7-9 with TRBJ2-7; 7 bases line up with TRBD1. This CDR3 region has 14 residues. Germline lookup yields CDR1 SEHNR and CDR2 FQNEAQ (reference sequence). V lost 4 bases and J lost 6; bases outside the gene matches: 9. CDR3 nucleotide sequence: TGTGCCAGCAGCTCAACAGGGAAGGGGGCCGAGCAGTACTTC. As protein: CASSSTGKGAEQYF.